This paragraph reports one T cell receptor beta chain. Its antigen has not been determined. A much larger clone lies one base from this, so it may be a read error. The CDR3 covers 18 residues, taking in both the cysteine and the phenylalanine. This entry keeps only the CDR3 DNA: 54 bases, framed from base 1. Sequences MNHNS (CDR1) and SASEGT (CDR2) are obtained from the germline V gene. V gives up 2 bases and J gives up 9 bases, and the segment between their germline ends measures 26 bases. These data are taken from a study of regulatory T cells in long-lasting Graves disease (dated by TCRdb to the early 2020s). Regarding the research as a whole: Patients with newly diagnosed Graves' disease had been on antithyroid drugs for under 3 months. Peripheral blood TCR sequencing and RNA sequencing compared persistent Graves' disease patients with newly diagnosed Graves' disease patients. A total of roughly 35 samples underwent TCR sequencing: about 13 from persistent and about 20 from newly diagnosed Graves' disease patients. The study was conducted in China and was registered as a clinical trial.

Beyond this particular receptor, the publication reports: Lower TCR Shannon entropy and fewer highly expanded clones were observed in persistent Graves' disease patients than in newly diagnosed patients, which suggested clonal expansion. The authors acknowledged the small sample size as a limitation that may reduce accuracy. Because the primary lesion, thyroid tissue, could not be accessed, the study looked at peripheral blood alone. Sequencing and analysis were restricted to the TCR beta chain. A larger number of public clonotypes was shared among persistent patients (around 2,500) than among newly diagnosed patients (about 990). Persistent disease showed preferential use of TRBV28, TRBJ1-2 and TRBJ2-5, whereas newly diagnosed disease favored TRBV20-1 and TRBJ2-1.

The library relied on multiplex PCR. Instrument on record: Illumina HiSeq 4000. TCR beta libraries were built with iRepertoire HTBI primers and Arm-PCR amplification of CDR3 regions. Before sequencing, the PCR products underwent gel purification. Per the source publication's procedure: A total of roughly 58 TRBV and some 15 TRBJ segments were identified across samples and were used for gene usage analysis of CDR3 amino acid clonotypes. COPE and FqMerger were used to merge the filtered high-quality paired reads into contigs. BLAST was used to align contigs to the IMGT TRBV, TRBD and TRBJ reference genes, and CDR3 was defined following IMGT. Clonotypes above 0.1% frequency were classified as highly expanded clones. Shannon entropy served as the measure of repertoire diversity, while the Gini coefficient captured V-J evenness. A clonotype was considered public if more than one individual shared it. The public reads were reanalyzed by TCRdb: fastp trimming at Q25, MiXCR alignment, in-frame beta chains only. Entries are consolidated by CDR3 protein sequence, retaining the most common genes and DNA. The V and J calls here are based on TCRdb, not the publication. This sample comprises under 300,000 distinct CDR3 sequences, 15% to 20% of them detected only once. The top ten hold around 13% of the sample.

Interpreted using the paper, the time point label stands for: newly diagnosed GD, antithyroid drugs for less than 3 months. For both TCR sequencing and RNA sequencing, RNA was extracted from PBMCs in TRIzol. The diagnosis of Graves' disease was made according to American Thyroid Association guidelines. Patients were recruited from an endocrinology department in Xi'an, China. Each patient gave 9 to 10 milliliters of peripheral blood, collected in an EDTA anticoagulant tube. Ficoll Paque Plus density gradient separation was used to isolate PBMCs, and no further T cell sorting was performed. An Agilent 2100 Bioanalyzer and agarose gel were used to check RNA quality, and a NanoDrop 2000 was used to measure RNA concentration. These data also featured in a second study, about T cells in Graves' hyperthyroidism and ophthalmopathy. As the second paper documents: Graves' hyperthyroidism was defined as stable when no progression to ophthalmopathy occurred over 18 months of follow-up. The hyperthyroidism patients were between 18 and 65 years old and newly diagnosed, with a disease duration of less than 2 months. Patients with uncontrolled infections, other autoimmune diseases, pregnancy or lactation were excluded. Diagnoses were based on clinical symptoms, serum thyroxine and TRAb, thyroid ultrasound and orbital computed tomography. For the first round of RT-PCR on the TCR CDR3, the HTBI primer set was used together with the Qiagen OneStep RT-PCR kit. Blood samples also contained most of the expanded thyroid clonotypes (frequency above 0.001), which suggests that blood repertoires may reflect thyroid immune responses. Ophthalmopathy was separated from stable hyperthyroidism by a 13 V-J signature model, with approximately 86% sensitivity and about 81% specificity obtained in cross-validation and 80%/75% obtained in testing. During validation, the model predicted progression to ophthalmopathy a median of about 6.5 months ahead of onset, with more than 55% sensitivity and roughly 72% specificity. To identify TCR V-J signatures that set the groups apart, the researchers used a discovery cohort of 100 or so patients, made up of 40 to 45 with Graves' ophthalmopathy and some 60 with stable Graves' hyperthyroidism. Whether ophthalmopathy could be predicted prospectively was tested in an independent validation cohort made up of 18 to 20 hyperthyroidism patients plus 17 patients who later progressed to ophthalmopathy. The roughly 91 discovery patients were randomly split 7:3 into training and test sets. In about 6 Graves' hyperthyroidism patients, the study also compared T-cell repertoires from thyroid tissue with T-cell repertoires from blood. After blood sampling, hyperthyroidism patients were treated with methimazole at a starting dose of 30 mg daily, and ophthalmopathy patients were treated with high-dose intravenous methylprednisolone. The libraries were constructed in a second round of multiplex PCR and then size-selected and purified. Libraries were sequenced paired-end with 100 bp reads on an Illumina HiSeq2000. SOAPnuke was used to process the raw data, throwing out any read that contained adapters or uncalled bases, had a mean Phred below 15, or lacked an exact constant-primer or identifier match. High-quality paired reads were merged using COPE v1.2.5, and each unique nucleotide sequence was defined as a clonotype. Clonotypes were aligned to IMGT TRBV, TRBD and TRBJ reference segments using MiTCR v1.1. The analysis included only V-J combinations with a frequency above 0.0001, which together covered approximately 99% of the repertoires. A TCS score was defined as the ratio of F50 (clonal expansion) to E x V (chaos), with BLOSUM62-based TCRdist applied between CDR3 peptides within each V-J. Welch's t-statistics and random forest reduced fewer than 550 V-J features to roughly 13, which were used in a naive Bayes classifier (R e1071). No statistical method was used to set the sample size in advance, and investigators knew the group allocation. According to the paper, TCR Vbeta CDR3 sequencing was carried out on 135 peripheral blood samples, which came from about 45 ophthalmopathy, under 80 hyperthyroidism and approximately 17 progressor patients.

The clonotype comes from a woman aged 25 to 45 with Graves disease. Donor details come from another sample of the same person, matched by shared clones. This chain joins TRBV6-1 to TRBJ2-1, and the D gene may be TRBD2, 6 bases matching. Source: peripheral blood mononuclear cells (PBMCs), taken at new diagnosis, from a patient treated with antithyroid drugs. The nucleotide sequence is TGTGCCAGCAGTGAAATAGGGACTGGCGGGGATCCGGGGTGTGAGCAGTTCTTC. Translated, it reads CASSEIGTGGDPGCEQFF.